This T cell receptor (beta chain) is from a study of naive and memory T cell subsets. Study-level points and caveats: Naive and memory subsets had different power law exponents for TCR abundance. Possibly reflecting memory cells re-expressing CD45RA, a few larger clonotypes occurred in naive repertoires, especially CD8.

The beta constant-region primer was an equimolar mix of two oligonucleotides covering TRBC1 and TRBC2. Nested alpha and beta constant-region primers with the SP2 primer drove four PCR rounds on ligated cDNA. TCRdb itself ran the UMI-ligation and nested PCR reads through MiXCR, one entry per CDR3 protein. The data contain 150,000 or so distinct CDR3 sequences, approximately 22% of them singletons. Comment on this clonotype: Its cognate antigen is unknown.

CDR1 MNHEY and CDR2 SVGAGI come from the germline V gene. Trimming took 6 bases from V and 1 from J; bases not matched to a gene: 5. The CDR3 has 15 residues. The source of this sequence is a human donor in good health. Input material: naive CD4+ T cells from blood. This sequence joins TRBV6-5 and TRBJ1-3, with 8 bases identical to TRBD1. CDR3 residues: CASRKQGESGNTIYF. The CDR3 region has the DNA TGTGCCAGCAGGAAACAGGGGGAATCTGGAAACACCATATATTTT.